This T cell receptor beta chain appears in the sequencing data of a study of T cell clones after liver transplantation (dated by TCRdb to about 2019). With regard to the full study: ITN030ST, the source of the samples, was a randomized trial that attempted immunosuppression withdrawal within 2 years of liver transplantation. Donor-reactive T cell clones were identified by TCRbeta sequencing following a pre-transplant mixed lymphocyte reaction and were subsequently tracked in post-transplant blood. Third party-reactive TCRbeta sequences were also identified from pre-transplant MLRs to serve as an antigen-independent comparator for donor-reactive sequences. Of the eight recipients, a few were HCV-positive, while the remaining recipients had been transplanted for non-autoimmune, non-viral indications. The subjects received no induction therapy and were kept on standard immunosuppression until randomization at 12-24 months post-transplant. To count as tolerant, a recipient had to stay completely off immunosuppression for at least one year without liver enzymes climbing beyond twice the upper limit of normal. Blood samples were collected pre-transplant, pre-randomization before withdrawal, and post-randomization after either full withdrawal or failed withdrawal. A cohort of 8 liver transplant recipients was studied, of whom 3 were classified as tolerant and 5 as non-tolerant.

Findings and caveats that apply to the study as a whole: After accounting for repertoire turnover, donor-reactive detection was significantly reduced in 7 of 8 subjects for CD4 and 8 of 8 for CD8. Because no allograft tissue specimens were available, donor-reactive T cells may have migrated into the graft instead of being deleted. In most of the 8 subjects, regardless of tolerance or HCV status, circulating donor-reactive CD4 TCRbeta sequences dropped significantly post-transplant. The decline in donor-reactive sequences exceeded the decline in third party-reactive sequences, suggesting partial antigen-specific deletion that was unrelated to withdrawal success. Conclusions were preliminary, limited by small, heterogeneous patient numbers and non-standardized post-transplant time points. In two subjects, low numbers of available donor cells limited the measurable donor-reactive repertoire.

With respect to this clone: What antigen it recognizes has not been identified. No much larger clone exists at a distance of one base, and base qualities are not known.

Using immunoSEQ, frozen genomic DNA was subjected to high-throughput TCRbeta CDR3 sequencing, a process that included PCR amplification, mapping, bias correction and internal controls. The paper's data handling went like this. Only productive rearrangements were retained, and each unique TCRbeta sequence was defined by its CDR3 nucleotide sequence together with its V and J gene. For classification of a sequence as donor-reactive, at least 5-fold expansion in CFSE-low cells relative to unstimulated pre-transplant cells and a frequency of at least 0.01% were required. Minimum frequency thresholds were set for each subject on the basis of the unstimulated sample with the lowest template count, so that a detection power of at least 90% was ensured. Repertoire turnover was measured by Jensen-Shannon divergence between the top 1000 TCRbeta sequences post- and pre-transplant. Changes in detection of donor-reactive sequences were tested with two-sided Fisher's exact tests. In its TCRdb copy, this immuneACCESS table keeps in-frame sequences only and misses some clones. Where compared with another copy, unresolved V genes explain less than half of these, and the others have no known cause. Clone size and V and J calls were adopted from that table, with D and trimming inferred from the DNA. This sample has 50,000 to 60,000 clones in its table, and less than 75% of those were observed once. The ten largest clones add up to about a tenth of the sample.

Thawed unstimulated PBMCs were stained for CD3, CD4 and CD8 and FACS-sorted into CD3+CD4+ and CD3+CD8+ populations. All 8 studied subjects were randomized to immunosuppression withdrawal. The Qiagen DNeasy Blood and Tissue Kit was used for isolation of genomic DNA. V loses 6 bases of germline sequence and J loses 5 bases, and the interval between the two ends is 19 bases. The CDR3 runs 15 amino acids, cysteine and phenylalanine included. This entry keeps only the CDR3 DNA: 45 bases, framed from base 1. As encoded in the germline V gene, CDR1 is SGHDN while CDR2 is FVKESK. The chain is made from TRBV14 and TRBJ1-1; a tentative D match to TRBD1 spans 6 bases. The TCR comes from a human patient who received a liver transplant. After a transplant, some T cells may be the graft donor's own cells. Sequenced material: CD4+ T cells from blood, taken at the 22-month timepoint. The DNA reads as follows: TGTGCCAGCAGTCAAAACACAGGGCTGGGGACTGAAGCTTTCTTT. It translates as CASSQNTGLGTEAFF.